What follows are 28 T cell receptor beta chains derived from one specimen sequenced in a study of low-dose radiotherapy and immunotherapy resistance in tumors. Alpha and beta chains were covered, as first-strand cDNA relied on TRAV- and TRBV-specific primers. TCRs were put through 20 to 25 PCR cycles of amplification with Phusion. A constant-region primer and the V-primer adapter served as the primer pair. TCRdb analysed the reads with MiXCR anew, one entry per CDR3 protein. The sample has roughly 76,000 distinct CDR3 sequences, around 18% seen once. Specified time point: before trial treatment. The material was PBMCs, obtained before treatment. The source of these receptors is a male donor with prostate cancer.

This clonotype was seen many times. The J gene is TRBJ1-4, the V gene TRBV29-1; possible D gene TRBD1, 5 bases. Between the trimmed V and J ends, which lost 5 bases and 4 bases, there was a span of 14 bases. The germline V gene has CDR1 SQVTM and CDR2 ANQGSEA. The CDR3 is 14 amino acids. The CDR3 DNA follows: TGCAGCGTTCGTATGGGGGGAAATAATGAAAAACTGTTTTTT. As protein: CSVRMGGNNEKLFF.

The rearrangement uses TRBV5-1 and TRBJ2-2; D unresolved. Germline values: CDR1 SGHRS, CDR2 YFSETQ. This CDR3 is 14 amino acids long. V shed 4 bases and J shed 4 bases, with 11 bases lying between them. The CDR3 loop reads CASSELQSTGELFF. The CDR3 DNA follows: TGCGCCAGCAGCGAATTACAAAGCACCGGGGAGCTGTTTTTT.

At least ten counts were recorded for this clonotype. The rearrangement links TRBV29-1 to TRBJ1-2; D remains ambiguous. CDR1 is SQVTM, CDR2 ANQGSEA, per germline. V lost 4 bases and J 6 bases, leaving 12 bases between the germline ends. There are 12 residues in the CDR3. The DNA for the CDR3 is TGCAGCGTTGTCGTTCAGGTTGATGGCTACACCTTC. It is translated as CSVVVQVDGYTF.

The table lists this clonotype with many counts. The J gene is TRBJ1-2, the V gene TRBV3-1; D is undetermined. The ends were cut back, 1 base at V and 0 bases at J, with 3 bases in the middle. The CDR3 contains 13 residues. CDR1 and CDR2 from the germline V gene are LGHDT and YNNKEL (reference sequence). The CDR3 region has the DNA TGTGCCAGCAGCCAAGTTGCTAACTATGGCTACACCTTC. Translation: CASSQVANYGYTF.

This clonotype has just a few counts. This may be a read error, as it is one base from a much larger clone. In DNA form, the CDR3 reads TGTGCCAGCAAGAAGAACACCGGGGAGCTGTTTTTT. It translates to CASKKNTGELFF. This chain links TRBV7-2 with TRBJ2-2; D unclear. The CDR3 runs 12 residues. CDR1 and CDR2 from the germline V gene are SGHTA and FQGNSA. Trimming left V 7 bases short and J 1 base short, with 4 bases between.

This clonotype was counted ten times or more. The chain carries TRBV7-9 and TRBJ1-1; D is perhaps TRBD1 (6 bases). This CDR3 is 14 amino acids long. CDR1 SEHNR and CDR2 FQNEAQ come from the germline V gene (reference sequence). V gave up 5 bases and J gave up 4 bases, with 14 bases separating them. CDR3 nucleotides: TGTGCCAGCAGCCCCACCAGGGGTAGCACTGAAGCTTTCTTT. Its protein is CASSPTRGSTEAFF.

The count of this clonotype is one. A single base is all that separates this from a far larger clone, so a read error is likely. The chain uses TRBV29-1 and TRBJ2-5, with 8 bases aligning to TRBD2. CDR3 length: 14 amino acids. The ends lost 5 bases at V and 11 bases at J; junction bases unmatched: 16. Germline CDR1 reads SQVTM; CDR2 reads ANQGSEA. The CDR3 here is CSVSRGGSYNEQYF. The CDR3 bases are TGCAGCGTTTCACGGGGGGGCTCCTACAATGAGCAGTACTTC.

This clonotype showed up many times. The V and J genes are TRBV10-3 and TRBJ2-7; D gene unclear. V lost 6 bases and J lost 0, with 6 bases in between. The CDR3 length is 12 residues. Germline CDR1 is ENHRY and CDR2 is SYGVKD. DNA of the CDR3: TGTGCCATCAGGGGGAACTCCTACGAGCAGTACTTC. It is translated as CAIRGNSYEQYF.

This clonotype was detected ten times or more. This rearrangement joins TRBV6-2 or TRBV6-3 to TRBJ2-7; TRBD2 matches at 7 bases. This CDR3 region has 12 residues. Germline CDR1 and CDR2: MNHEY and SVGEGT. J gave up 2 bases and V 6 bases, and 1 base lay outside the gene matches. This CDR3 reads CASSLAAYEQYF. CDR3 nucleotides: TGTGCCAGCAGCCTAGCGGCCTACGAGCAGTACTTC.

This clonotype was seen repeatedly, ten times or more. The CDR3 sequence: CASSAFSGETQYF. DNA of the CDR3: TGCGCCAGCAGCGCCTTCTCGGGGGAGACCCAGTACTTC. V is TRBV4-1 and J is TRBJ2-5; D perhaps matches TRBD2 (5 bases). CDR1 is MGHRA and CDR2 is YSYEKL in the germline V gene. V lost 5 bases to trimming and J lost 5 bases, with 12 bases between them. CDR3 length: 13 amino acids.

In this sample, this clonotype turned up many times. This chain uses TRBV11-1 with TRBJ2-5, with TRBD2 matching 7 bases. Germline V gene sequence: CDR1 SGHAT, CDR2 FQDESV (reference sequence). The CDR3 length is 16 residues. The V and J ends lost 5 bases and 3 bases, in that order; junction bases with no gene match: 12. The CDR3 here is CASSPPRDYLKETQYF. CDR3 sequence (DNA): TGTGCCAGCAGCCCTCCGCGGGACTACCTAAAAGAGACCCAGTACTTC.

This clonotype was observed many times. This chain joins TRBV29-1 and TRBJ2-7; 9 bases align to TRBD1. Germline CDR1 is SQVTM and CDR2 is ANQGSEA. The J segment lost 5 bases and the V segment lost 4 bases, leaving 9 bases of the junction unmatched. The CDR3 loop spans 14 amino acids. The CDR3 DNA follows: TGCAGCGTTGTTAAGGGACAGGGTTTAAACGAGCAGTACTTC. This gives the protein CSVVKGQGLNEQYF.

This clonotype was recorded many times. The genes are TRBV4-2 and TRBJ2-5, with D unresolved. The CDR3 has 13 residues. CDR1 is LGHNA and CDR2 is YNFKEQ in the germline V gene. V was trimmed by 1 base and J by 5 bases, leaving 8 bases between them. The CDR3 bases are TGTGCCAGCAGCCAAGCAAGGTGGGAGACCCAGTACTTC. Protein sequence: CASSQARWETQYF.

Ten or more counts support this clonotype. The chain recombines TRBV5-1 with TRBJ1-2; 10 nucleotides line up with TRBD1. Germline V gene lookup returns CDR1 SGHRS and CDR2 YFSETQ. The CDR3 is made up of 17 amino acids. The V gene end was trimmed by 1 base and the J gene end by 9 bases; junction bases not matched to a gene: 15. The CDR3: CASSLSRTRDRGESYTF. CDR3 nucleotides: TGCGCCAGCAGCTTGTCCCGTACCCGGGACAGGGGAGAGAGCTACACCTTC.

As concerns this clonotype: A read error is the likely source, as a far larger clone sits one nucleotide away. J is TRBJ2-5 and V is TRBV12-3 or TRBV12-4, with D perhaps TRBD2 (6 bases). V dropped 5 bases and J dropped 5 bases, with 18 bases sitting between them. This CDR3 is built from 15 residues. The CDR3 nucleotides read TGTGCCAGCAGTGCCTCCGGAGGGGCCGGGGAGACCCAGTACTTC. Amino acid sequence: CASSASGGAGETQYF.

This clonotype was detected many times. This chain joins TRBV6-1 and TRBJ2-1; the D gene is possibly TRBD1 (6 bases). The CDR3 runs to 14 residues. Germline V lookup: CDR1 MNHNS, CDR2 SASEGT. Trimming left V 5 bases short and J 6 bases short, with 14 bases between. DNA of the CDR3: TGTGCCAGCAGTATGGACAGAGTATCCAATGAGCAGTTCTTC. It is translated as CASSMDRVSNEQFF.

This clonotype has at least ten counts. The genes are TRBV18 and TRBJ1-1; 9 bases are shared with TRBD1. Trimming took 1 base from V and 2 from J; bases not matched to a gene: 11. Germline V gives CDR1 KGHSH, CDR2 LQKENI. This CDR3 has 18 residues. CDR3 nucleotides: TGTGCCAGCTCACCACGAGTTGGAGACAGGGGGAGAAACACTGAAGCTTTCTTT. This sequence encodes CASSPRVGDRGRNTEAFF.

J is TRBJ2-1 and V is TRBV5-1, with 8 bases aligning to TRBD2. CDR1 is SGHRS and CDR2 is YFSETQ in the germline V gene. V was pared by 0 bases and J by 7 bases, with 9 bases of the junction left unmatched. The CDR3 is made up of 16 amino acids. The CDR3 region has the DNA TGCGCCAGCAGCTTGGGATCGGGGGGGCAGTGGAATGAGCAGTTCTTC. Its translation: CASSLGSGGQWNEQFF.

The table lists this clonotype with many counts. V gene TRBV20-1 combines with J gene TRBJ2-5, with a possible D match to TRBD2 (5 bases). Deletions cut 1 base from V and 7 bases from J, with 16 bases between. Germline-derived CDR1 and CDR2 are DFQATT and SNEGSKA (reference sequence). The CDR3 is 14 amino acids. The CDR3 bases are TGCAGTGCTAGAGTCGAGGGTCAGAAGGGGACCCAGTACTTC. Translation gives CSARVEGQKGTQYF.

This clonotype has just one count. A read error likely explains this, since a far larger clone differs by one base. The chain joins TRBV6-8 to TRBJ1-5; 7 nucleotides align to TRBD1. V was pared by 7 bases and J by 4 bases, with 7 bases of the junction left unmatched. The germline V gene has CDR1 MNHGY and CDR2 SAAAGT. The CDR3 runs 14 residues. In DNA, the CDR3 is TGTGCCAGCATCCTAACAGGGGCAAATCAGCCCCAGCATTTT. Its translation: CASILTGANQPQHF.

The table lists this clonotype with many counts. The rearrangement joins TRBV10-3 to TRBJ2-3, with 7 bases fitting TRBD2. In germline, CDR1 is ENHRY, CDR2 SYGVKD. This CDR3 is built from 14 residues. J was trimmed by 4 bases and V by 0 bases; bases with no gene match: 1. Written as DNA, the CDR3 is TGTGCCATCAGTGAGTCGGCGGGGGCAGATACGCAGTATTTT. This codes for CAISESAGADTQYF.

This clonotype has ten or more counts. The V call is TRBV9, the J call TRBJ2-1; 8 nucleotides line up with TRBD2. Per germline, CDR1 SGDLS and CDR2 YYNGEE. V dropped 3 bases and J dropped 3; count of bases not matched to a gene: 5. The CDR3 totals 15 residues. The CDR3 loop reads CASSAGAGGYNEQFF. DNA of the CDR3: TGTGCCAGCAGCGCGGGGGCGGGAGGCTACAATGAGCAGTTCTTC.

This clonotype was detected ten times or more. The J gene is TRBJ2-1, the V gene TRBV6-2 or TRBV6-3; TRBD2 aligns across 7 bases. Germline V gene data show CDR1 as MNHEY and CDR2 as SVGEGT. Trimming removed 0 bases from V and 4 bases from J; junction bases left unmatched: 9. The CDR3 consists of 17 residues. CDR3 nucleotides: TGTGCCAGCAGTTACTCTCTCGGGGGGACGCTGTACAATGAGCAGTTCTTC. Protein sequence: CASSYSLGGTLYNEQFF.

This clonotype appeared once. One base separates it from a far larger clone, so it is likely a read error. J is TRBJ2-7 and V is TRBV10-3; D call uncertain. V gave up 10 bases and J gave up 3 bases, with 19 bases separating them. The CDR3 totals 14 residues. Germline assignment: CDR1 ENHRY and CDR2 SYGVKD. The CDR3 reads CASRRATENYEQYV. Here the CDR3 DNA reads TGTGCCAGCAGACGAGCCACAGAGAACTACGAGCAGTACGTC.

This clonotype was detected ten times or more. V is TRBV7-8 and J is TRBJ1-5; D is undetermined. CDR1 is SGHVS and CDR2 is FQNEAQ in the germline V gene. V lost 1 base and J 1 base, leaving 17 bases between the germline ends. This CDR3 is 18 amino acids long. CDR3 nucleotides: TGTGCCAGCAGCTTAGGGACTCCGAATGGGATGAGCAATCAGCCCCAGCATTTT. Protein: CASSLGTPNGMSNQPQHF.

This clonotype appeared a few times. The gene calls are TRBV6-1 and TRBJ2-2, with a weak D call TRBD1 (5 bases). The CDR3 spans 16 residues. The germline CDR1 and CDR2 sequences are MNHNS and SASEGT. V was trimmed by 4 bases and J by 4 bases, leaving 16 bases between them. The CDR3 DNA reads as TGTGCCAGCAGTGTTGAACCCTGGACACCCACCGGGGAGCTGTTTTTT. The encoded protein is CASSVEPWTPTGELFF.

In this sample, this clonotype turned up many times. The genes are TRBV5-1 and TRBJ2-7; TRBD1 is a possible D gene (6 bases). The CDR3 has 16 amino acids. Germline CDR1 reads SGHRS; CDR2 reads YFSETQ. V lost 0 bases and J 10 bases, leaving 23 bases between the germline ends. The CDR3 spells CASSLARDTTFKNQYF. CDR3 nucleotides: TGCGCCAGCAGCTTGGCAAGGGACACCACCTTCAAAAATCAGTACTTC.

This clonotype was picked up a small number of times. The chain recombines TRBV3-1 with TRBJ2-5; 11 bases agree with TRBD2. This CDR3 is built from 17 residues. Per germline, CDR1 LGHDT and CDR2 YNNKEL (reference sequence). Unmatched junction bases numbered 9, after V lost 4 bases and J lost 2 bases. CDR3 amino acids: CASSLASGRIGQETQYF. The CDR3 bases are TGTGCCAGCAGCCTGGCTAGCGGGAGGATTGGGCAAGAGACCCAGTACTTC.